At least ten counts were recorded for the clone carrying this T cell receptor beta chain. The antigen is unknown. The data originate from a study of T-cell memory formation after mild COVID-19. General study findings and limits: Largely, contracting CD4+ clones fell within CM and EM, and contracting CD8+ clones within EMRA.

Germline V gene sequence: CDR1 DFQATT, CDR2 SNEGSKA (reference sequence). The V segment lost 1 base and the J segment 6 bases; nucleotides outside the gene matches: 4. The CDR3 covers 14 residues. From 5'RACE with constant-segment primers came TCR alpha and TCR beta cDNA libraries that carried sample barcodes and UMIs. TCRdb independently ran MiXCR on the 5' RACE reads; one entry per CDR3 protein. The table has around 250,000 distinct CDR3 sequences, about 16% seen once; the top ten hold about a fifth. This receptor was identified in a man aged 18 to 30 who had mild COVID-19 (a few samples of this study predate the infection). Cell type and time point are not known. The rearrangement joins TRBV20-1 to TRBJ2-3; 10 nucleotides line up with TRBD2. The material sequenced was PBMCs or a T cell subset sorted from them (not recorded which). The CDR3 protein is CSARGGSGGDTQYF. The DNA of the CDR3 is TGCAGTGCTAGAGGAGGTAGCGGGGGGGATACGCAGTATTTT.